The 9 T cell receptor beta chains in this list originate from one sample, sequenced in a study of cytomegalovirus exposure and HLA in healthy donors. PCR primers comprised 60 Vbeta and 13 Jbeta primers. Profiling relied on immunoSEQ multiplex PCR, and the TCRdb table lists in-frame clones only, not all of them. The sample holds approximately 270,000 clones, about four fifths seen once. The sample was PBMCs. These receptors were taken from a girl aged 2 to 9 in good health and CMV-seronegative.

The gene calls are TRBV30 and TRBJ2-3; TRBD1 agrees at 10 bases. Germline-derived CDR1 and CDR2 are GTSNPN and SVGIG (reference sequence). Trimming cost V 5 bases and J 6 bases; bases outside gene matches: 8. The CDR3 runs to 14 residues. In nucleotides, the CDR3 is TGTGCCTGGGTCCGGGACAGGGGATTGGATACGCAGTATTTT. Encoded protein: CAWVRDRGLDTQYF.

The genes are TRBV12-5 and TRBJ2-1; TRBD2 aligns across 7 bases. There are 15 residues in the CDR3. Per the germline V gene, CDR1 is LGHNT and CDR2 is FRNRAP. V shed 4 bases and J 4 bases; nucleotides not matched to a gene: 7. The CDR3 coding sequence is TGTGCTAGTGGTTGGGAGCGGGGCGGATACAATGAGCAGTTCTTC. Its translation: CASGWERGGYNEQFF.

This clone was picked up one time. V is TRBV13 and J is TRBJ2-7, with 10 bases that match TRBD2. Trimming cost V 2 bases and J 3 bases; bases outside gene matches: 13. This CDR3 is 18 amino acids long. Germline CDR1 is PRHDT and CDR2 is FYEKMQ (reference sequence). The CDR3 is CASSLLAGEGERSYEQYF. In DNA, the CDR3 is TGTGCCAGCAGCTTACTAGCGGGAGAGGGGGAGAGGAGCTACGAGCAGTACTTC.

The rearrangement joins TRBV7-3 to TRBJ2-2, with D perhaps matching TRBD1 (5 bases). V was pared by 4 bases and J by 0 bases, with 12 bases between. Per the germline V gene, CDR1 is SGHTA and CDR2 is FQGTGA. This CDR3 has 16 residues. CDR3 loop: CASSSQGLANTGELFF. The CDR3 region has the DNA TGTGCCAGCAGCTCTCAGGGTCTCGCGAACACCGGGGAGCTGTTTTTT.

The CDR3 DNA sequence: TGCAGCGTTGAAGGGGCAGGGGGGCCATATGGCTACACCTTC. This sequence encodes CSVEGAGGPYGYTF. J is TRBJ1-2 and V is TRBV29-1, with TRBD1 identical over 7 bases. V lost 1 base and J lost 5; bases outside the gene matches: 7. The CDR3 has 14 amino acids. CDR1 and CDR2 (germline): SQVTM, ANQGSEA.

The CDR3 DNA reads as TGTGCCAGCACCCTGACAGGGCGGTCGGGCTATGGCTACACCTTC. As protein: CASTLTGRSGYGYTF. The chain employs TRBV28 and TRBJ1-2; TRBD1 aligns across 7 bases. The length of the CDR3 is 15 residues. Germline CDR1 MDHEN, CDR2 SYDVKM. The J segment lost 4 bases and the V segment lost 7 bases, leaving 12 bases of the junction unmatched.

V and J are TRBV28 and TRBJ1-2, with D possibly matching TRBD1 (5 bases). The CDR3 sequence is 13 residues long. Looked up from germline, CDR1 is MDHEN and CDR2 is SYDVKM. Trimming pared 7 bases from V and 1 base from J, leaving 10 bases between. CDR3 residues: CASTMTDNYGYTF. The CDR3 nucleotides are TGTGCCAGCACCATGACAGATAACTATGGCTACACCTTC.

The chain carries TRBV27 and TRBJ1-2, with D possibly matching TRBD1 (5 bases). This CDR3 has 13 amino acids. Between the trimmed V and J ends, which lost 4 bases and 8 bases, there was a span of 14 bases. In germline, CDR1 is MNHEY, CDR2 SMNVEV (reference sequence). Written as DNA, the CDR3 is TGTGCCAGCAGTTCCACGGGGGGTCGGGGCTACACCTTC. It encodes CASSSTGGRGYTF.

The chain combines TRBV4-1 with TRBJ2-7, with D tentatively TRBD2 (5 bases). V was trimmed by 0 bases and J by 4 bases, leaving 13 bases between them. CDR3 length equals 15 residues. Germline CDR1 MGHRA, CDR2 YSYEKL. The chain's CDR3 is CASSQDRTPTYEQYF. As DNA, the CDR3 is TGCGCCAGCAGCCAAGATCGGACTCCAACGTACGAGCAGTACTTC.